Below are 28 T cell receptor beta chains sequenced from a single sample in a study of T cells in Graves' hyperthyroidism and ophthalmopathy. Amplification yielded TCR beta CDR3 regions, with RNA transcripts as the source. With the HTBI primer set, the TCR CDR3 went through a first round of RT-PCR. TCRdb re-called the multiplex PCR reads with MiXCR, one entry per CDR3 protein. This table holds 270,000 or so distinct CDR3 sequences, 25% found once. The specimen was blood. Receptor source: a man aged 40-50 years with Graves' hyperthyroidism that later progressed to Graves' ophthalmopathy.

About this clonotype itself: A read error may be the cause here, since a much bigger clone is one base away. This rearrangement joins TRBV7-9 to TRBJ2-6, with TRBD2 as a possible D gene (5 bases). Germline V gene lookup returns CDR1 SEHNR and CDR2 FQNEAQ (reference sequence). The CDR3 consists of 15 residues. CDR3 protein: CVSSGSFSGANVLTF. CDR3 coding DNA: TGTGTCAGCAGCGGCAGTTTCTCTGGGGCCAACGTCCTGACTTTC.

CDR3 bases: TGTGCCAGCAGGAAGGGTCCCAACACTGAAGCTTTCTTT. This gives the protein CASRKGPNTEAFF. V is TRBV3-1 and J is TRBJ1-1; D unresolved. V lost 6 bases, J lost 2 bases, and 10 bases lay in between. CDR3 length: 13 amino acids. Germline loops: CDR1 LGHDT, CDR2 YNNKEL (reference sequence). The complete variable domain, with remaining parts taken from reference TRBV3-1 and TRBJ1-1, reads DTAVSQTPKYLVTQMGNDKSIKCEQNLGHDTMYWYKQDSKKFLKIMFSYNNKELIINETVPNRFSPKSPDKAHLNLHINSLELGDSAVYFCASRKGPNTEAFFGQGTRLTVV.

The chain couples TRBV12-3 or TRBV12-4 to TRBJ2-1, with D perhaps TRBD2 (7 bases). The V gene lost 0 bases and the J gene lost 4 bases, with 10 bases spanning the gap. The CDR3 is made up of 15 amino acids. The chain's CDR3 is CASSLAGGPYNEQFF. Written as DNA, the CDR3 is TGTGCCAGCAGTTTAGCGGGGGGGCCTTACAATGAGCAGTTCTTC.

CDR3 nucleotide sequence: TGTGCCAGCTCCGGTCTAGGGCGGACACGAGACACCGGGGAGCTGTTTTTT. Its protein is CASSGLGRTRDTGELFF. The chain joins TRBV18 to TRBJ2-2; tentatively, D is TRBD1 (5 bases). Germline assignment: CDR1 KGHSH and CDR2 LQKENI. V dropped 6 bases and J dropped 3 bases, with 20 bases sitting between them. The CDR3 is made up of 17 amino acids. The full variable domain, completed using reference TRBV18 and TRBJ2-2, is NAGVMQNPRHLVRRRGQEARLRCSPMKGHSHVYWYRQLPEEGLKFMVYLQKENIIDESGMPKERFSAEFPKEGPSILRIQQVVRGDSAAYFCASSGLGRTRDTGELFFGEGSRLTVL.

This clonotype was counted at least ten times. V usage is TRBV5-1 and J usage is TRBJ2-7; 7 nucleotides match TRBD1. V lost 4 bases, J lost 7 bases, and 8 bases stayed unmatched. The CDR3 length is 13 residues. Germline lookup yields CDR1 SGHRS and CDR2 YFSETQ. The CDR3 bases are TGCGCCAGCAGCCGCAGGGGACAGTTTGAGCAGTACTTC. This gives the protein CASSRRGQFEQYF.

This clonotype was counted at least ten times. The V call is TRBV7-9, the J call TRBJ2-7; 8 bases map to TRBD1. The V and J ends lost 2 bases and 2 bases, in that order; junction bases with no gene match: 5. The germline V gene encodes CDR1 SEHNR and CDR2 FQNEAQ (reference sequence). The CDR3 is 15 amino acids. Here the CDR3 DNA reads TGTGCCAGCAGCTTAACAGCAGGGGGCACCTACGAGCAGTACTTC. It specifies CASSLTAGGTYEQYF. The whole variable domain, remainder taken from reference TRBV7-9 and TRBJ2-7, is DTGVSQNPRHKITKRGQNVTFRCDPISEHNRLYWYRQTLGQGPEFLTYFQNEAQLEKSRLLSDRFSAERPKGSFSTLEIQRTEQGDSAMYLCASSLTAGGTYEQYFGPGTRLTVT.

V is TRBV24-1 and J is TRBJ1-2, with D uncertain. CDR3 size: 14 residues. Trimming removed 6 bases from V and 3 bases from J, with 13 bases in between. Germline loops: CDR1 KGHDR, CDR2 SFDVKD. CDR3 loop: CATSSPGRDYGYTF. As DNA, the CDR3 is TGTGCCACCAGTTCCCCCGGTCGCGACTATGGCTACACCTTC.

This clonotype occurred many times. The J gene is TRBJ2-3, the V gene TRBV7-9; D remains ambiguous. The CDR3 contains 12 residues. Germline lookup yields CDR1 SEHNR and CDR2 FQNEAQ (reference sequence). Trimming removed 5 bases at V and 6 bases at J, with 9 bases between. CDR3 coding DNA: TGTGCCAGCAGCCAGGATTTTGATACGCAGTATTTT. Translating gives CASSQDFDTQYF.

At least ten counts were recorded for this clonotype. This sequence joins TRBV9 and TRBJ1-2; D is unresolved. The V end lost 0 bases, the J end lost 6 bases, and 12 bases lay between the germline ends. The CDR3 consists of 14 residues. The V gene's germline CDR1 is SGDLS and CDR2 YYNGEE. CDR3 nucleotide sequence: TGTGCCAGCAGCGTAGCTACCCCCCAGAATGGCTACACCTTC. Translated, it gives CASSVATPQNGYTF.

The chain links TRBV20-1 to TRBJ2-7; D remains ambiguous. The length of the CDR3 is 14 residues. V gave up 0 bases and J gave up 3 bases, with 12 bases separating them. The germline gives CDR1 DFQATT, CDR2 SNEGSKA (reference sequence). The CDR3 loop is CSARDSSVDYEQYF. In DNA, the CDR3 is TGCAGTGCTAGAGATAGCAGCGTCGACTACGAGCAGTACTTC.

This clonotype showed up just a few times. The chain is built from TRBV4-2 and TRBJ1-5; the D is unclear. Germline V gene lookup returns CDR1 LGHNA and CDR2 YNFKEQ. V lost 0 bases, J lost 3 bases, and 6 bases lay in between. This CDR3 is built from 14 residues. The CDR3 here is CASSQDGDNQPQHF. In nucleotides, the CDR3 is TGTGCCAGCAGCCAAGATGGGGACAATCAGCCCCAGCATTTT.

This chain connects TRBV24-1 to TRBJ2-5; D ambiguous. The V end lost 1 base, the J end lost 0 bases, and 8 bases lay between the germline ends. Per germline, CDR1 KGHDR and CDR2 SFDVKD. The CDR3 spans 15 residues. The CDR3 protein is CATSDFVAYQETQYF. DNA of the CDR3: TGTGCCACCAGTGATTTCGTGGCTTACCAAGAGACCCAGTACTTC.

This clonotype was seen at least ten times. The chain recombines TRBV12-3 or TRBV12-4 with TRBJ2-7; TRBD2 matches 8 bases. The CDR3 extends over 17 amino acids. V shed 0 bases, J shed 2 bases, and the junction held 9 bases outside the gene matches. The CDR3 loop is CASSLAFALAEAYEQYF. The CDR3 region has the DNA TGTGCCAGCAGTTTAGCGTTTGCACTAGCGGAAGCCTACGAGCAGTACTTC.

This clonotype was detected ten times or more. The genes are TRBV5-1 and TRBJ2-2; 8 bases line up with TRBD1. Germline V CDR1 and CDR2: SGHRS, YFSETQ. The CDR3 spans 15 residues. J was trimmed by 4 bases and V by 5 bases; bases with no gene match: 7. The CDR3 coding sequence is TGCGCCAGCAGTCCAGGGGGCAGTGGCACCGGGGAGCTGTTTTTT. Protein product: CASSPGGSGTGELFF.

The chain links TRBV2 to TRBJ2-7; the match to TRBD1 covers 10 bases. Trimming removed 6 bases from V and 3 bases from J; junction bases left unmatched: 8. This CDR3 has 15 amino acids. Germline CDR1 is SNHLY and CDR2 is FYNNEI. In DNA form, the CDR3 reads TGTGCCAGCAGCTCCCCCAGGACAGGGGGCTACGAGCAGTACTTC. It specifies CASSSPRTGGYEQYF.

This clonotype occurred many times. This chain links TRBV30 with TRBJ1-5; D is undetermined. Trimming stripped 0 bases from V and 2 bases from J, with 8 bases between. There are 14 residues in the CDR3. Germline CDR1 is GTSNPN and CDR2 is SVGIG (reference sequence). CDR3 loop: CAWSVMERNQPQHF. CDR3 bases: TGTGCCTGGAGTGTAATGGAGCGCAATCAGCCCCAGCATTTT.

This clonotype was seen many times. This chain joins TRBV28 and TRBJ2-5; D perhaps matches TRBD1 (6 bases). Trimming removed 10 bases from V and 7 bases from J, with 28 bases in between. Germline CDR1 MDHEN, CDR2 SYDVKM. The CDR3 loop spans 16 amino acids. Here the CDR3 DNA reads TGTGCCACAGTCGAACAAATCCGGGACACAGGTGGGACCCAGTACTTC. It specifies CATVEQIRDTGGTQYF. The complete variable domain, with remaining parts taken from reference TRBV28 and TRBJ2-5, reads DVKVTQSSRYLVKRTGEKVFLECVQDMDHENMFWYRQDPGLGLRLIYFSYDVKMKEKGDIPEGYSVSREKKERFSLILESASTNQTSMYLCATVEQIRDTGGTQYFGPGTRLLVL.

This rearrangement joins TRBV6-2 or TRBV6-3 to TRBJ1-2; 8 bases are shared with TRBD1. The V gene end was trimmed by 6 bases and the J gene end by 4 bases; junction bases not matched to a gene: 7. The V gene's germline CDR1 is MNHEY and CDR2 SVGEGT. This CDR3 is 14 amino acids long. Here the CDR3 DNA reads TGTGCCAGCAGCCCACAGGGGGTCGGCTATGGCTACACCTTC. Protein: CASSPQGVGYGYTF.

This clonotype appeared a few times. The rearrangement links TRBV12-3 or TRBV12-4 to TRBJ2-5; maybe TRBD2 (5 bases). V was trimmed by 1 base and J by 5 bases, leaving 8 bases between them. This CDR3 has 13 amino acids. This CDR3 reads CASSLGGDETQYF. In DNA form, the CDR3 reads TGTGCCAGCAGTTTAGGGGGAGACGAGACCCAGTACTTC.

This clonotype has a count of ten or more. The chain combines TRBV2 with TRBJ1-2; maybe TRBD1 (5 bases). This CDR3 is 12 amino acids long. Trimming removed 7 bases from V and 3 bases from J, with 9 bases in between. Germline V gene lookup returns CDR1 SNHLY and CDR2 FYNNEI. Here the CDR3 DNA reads TGTGCCAGCATCGAAGGGGACTATGGCTACACCTTC. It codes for CASIEGDYGYTF.

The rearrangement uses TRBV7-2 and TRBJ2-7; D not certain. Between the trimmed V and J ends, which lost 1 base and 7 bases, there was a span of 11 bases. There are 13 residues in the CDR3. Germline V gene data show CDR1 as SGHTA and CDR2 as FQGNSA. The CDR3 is CASSLDGRREQYF. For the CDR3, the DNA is TGTGCCAGCAGCTTAGACGGGCGGCGGGAGCAGTACTTC.

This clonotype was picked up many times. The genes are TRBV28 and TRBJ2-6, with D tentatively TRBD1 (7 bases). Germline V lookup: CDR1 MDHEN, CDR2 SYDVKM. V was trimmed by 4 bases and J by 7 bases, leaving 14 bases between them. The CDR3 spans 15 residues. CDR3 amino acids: CASSSGGQPANVLTF. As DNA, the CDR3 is TGTGCCAGCAGTTCAGGGGGGCAACCTGCCAACGTCCTGACTTTC.

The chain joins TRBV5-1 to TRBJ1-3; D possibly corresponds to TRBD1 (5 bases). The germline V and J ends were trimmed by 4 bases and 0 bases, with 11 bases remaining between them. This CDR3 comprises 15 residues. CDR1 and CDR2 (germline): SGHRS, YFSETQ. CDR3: CASSAGTASGNTIYF. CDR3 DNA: TGCGCCAGCAGCGCGGGGACGGCCTCTGGAAACACCATATATTTT.

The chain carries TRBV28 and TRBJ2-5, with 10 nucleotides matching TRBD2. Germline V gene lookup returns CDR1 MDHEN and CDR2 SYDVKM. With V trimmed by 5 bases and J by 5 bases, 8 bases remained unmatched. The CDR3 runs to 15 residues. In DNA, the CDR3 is TGTGCCAGCAGTAGCGGGAGGGCCTCTTTCGAGACCCAGTACTTC. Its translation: CASSSGRASFETQYF.

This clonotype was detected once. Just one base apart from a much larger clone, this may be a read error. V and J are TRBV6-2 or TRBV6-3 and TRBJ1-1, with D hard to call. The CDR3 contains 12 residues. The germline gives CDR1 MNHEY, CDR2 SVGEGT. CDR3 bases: TGTGCCAGCAGTTACAGGAACACTGGAGCTTTCTTT. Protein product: CASSYRNTGAFF.

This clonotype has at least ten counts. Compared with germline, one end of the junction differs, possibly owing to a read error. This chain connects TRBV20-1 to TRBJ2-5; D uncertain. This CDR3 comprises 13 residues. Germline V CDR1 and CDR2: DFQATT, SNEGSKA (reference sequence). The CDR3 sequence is CSAQLGYQETQCF. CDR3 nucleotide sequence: TGCAGTGCCCAGCTGGGGTACCAAGAGACCCAGTGCTTC.

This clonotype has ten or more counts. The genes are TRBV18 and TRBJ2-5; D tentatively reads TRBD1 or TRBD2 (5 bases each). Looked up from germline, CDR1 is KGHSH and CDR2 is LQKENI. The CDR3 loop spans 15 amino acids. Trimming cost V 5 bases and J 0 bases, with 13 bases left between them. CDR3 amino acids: CASSAQTGHQETQYF. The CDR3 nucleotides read TGTGCCAGCTCAGCTCAAACGGGACACCAAGAGACCCAGTACTTC.

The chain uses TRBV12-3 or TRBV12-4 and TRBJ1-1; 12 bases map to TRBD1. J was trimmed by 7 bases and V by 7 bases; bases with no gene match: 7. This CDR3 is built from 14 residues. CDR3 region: CASKQGTGGGEAFF. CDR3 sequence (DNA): TGTGCCAGCAAGCAAGGGACAGGGGGCGGTGAAGCTTTCTTT.